This TCR beta chain was profiled in a study of blood T cell repertoires in COVID-19. About the research overall: Donors in the United States, Italy and Spain gave samples during acute or convalescent COVID-19. T cells, B-cell-depleted T cells, or PBMCs supplied cDNA or gDNA.

The CDR3 is made up of 12 amino acids. The germline V gene encodes CDR1 SGHRS and CDR2 YFSETQ. Trimming removed 4 bases from V and 6 bases from J, with 10 bases in between. Authors' methods: For nucleated cells, counts were estimated from reference gene primer amplification. Some clones are missing from TCRdb's copy, which holds only in-frame ones; the method was immunoSEQ multiplex PCR. The V and J calls and clone size are taken from that table; D and trimming were inferred from the DNA. The sample yields about 98,000 clones, roughly nine tenths seen once. The sample comprised peripheral blood. V gene TRBV5-1 combines with J gene TRBJ1-2; TRBD1 might be the D (6 bases). The sequence came from a man in his forties or fifties with acute or convalescent COVID-19. The CDR3 spells CASSRTADGYTF. DNA for the CDR3: TGCGCCAGCAGCCGGACAGCCGATGGCTACACCTTC.